The 11 T cell receptor beta chains below come from one sample, sequenced in a study of control samples from healthy donors and cancer patients. The data were produced by immunoSEQ multiplex PCR, yet TCRdb's version contains in-frame clones alone and is incomplete. The sample gives 160,000 or so clones, approximately 94% of which show up once; 14% is in the top ten. Sequenced: PBMCs. The receptors here all came from a man aged 60 to 69 with colorectal cancer.

The gene calls are TRBV11-3 and TRBJ2-1, with 7 bases lining up with TRBD2. Losses at the gene ends were 1 base for V and 7 bases for J; bases not matched to a gene: 16. Germline V CDR1 and CDR2: SGHNT, YENEEA. The CDR3 spans 18 residues. The CDR3 region has the DNA TGTGCCAGCAGCTTAGCCCCTTTTCGGAGCGGGGCCCGAAATGAGCAGTTCTTC. It specifies CASSLAPFRSGARNEQFF.

The CDR3 loop is CASSYSFSSNQPQHF. CDR3 coding DNA: TGTGCCAGCAGTTACTCGTTCAGTAGCAATCAGCCCCAGCATTTT. The rearrangement joins TRBV6-5 to TRBJ1-5; D gene unclear. The V gene lost 0 bases and the J gene lost 0 bases, with 6 bases spanning the gap. This CDR3 region has 15 residues. Germline lookup yields CDR1 MNHEY and CDR2 SVGAGI.

The chain is built from TRBV27 and TRBJ1-5; 8 nucleotides line up with TRBD1. In germline, CDR1 is MNHEY, CDR2 SMNVEV (reference sequence). Unmatched junction bases numbered 27, after V lost 2 bases and J lost 9 bases. This CDR3 comprises 21 residues. The CDR3 sequence: CASSLEGHSGGTGQRILPQHF. CDR3 bases: TGTGCCAGCAGTTTAGAGGGACATAGTGGCGGGACAGGCCAAAGAATTTTGCCCCAGCATTTT.

V gene TRBV5-4 combines with J gene TRBJ2-7; TRBD1 is a possible D gene (6 bases). The CDR3 has 16 residues. Trimming cost V 4 bases and J 2 bases, with 19 bases left between them. The germline V gene has CDR1 SGHNT and CDR2 YYREEE (reference sequence). CDR3 DNA sequence: TGTGCCAGCAGCGGGACGGGCACAGGGAAGACCTACGAGCAGTACTTC. Protein product: CASSGTGTGKTYEQYF.

The chain joins TRBV4-1 to TRBJ2-7, with D perhaps matching TRBD1 (6 bases). Germline lookup yields CDR1 MGHRA and CDR2 YSYEKL. V dropped 4 bases and J dropped 0 bases, with 13 bases sitting between them. The CDR3 is 15 amino acids. The CDR3 reads CASSRGQMSSYEQYF. CDR3 coding DNA: TGCGCCAGCAGCCGAGGACAGATGAGCTCCTACGAGCAGTACTTC.

The rearrangement uses TRBV14 and TRBJ2-1; perhaps TRBD2 as D (6 bases). The CDR3 covers 13 residues. With 4 bases removed from V and 15 bases from J, the gap between germline ends came to 19 bases. CDR1 and CDR2 from the germline V gene are SGHDN and FVKESK. Written as DNA, the CDR3 is TGTGCCAGCAGCCCCACTAGCAGTCCTTTCAGGTTCTTC. It translates to CASSPTSSPFRFF.

There are a few counts of this clone. The V gene is TRBV30, the J gene TRBJ2-7; D possibly corresponds to TRBD2 (5 bases). The germline V gene has CDR1 GTSNPN and CDR2 SVGIG (reference sequence). The CDR3 extends over 15 amino acids. Trimming took off 3 bases at V and 0 bases at J, with 15 bases between the two ends. The CDR3 loop reads CAWRLYGVSSYEQYF. CDR3 coding DNA: TGTGCCTGGAGGCTATACGGGGTTAGCTCCTACGAGCAGTACTTC.

This clone turned up a few times. The chain employs TRBV28 and TRBJ1-1; 7 bases agree with TRBD1. CDR1 and CDR2 from the germline V gene are MDHEN and SYDVKM. The CDR3 loop spans 13 amino acids. With 5 bases clipped from V and 6 bases from J, the junction kept 6 bases outside the gene matches. The CDR3 DNA reads as TGTGCCAGCAGTACCCCGGGACAGTCTGAAGCTTTCTTT. Protein product: CASSTPGQSEAFF. The whole variable domain, remainder taken from reference TRBV28 and TRBJ1-1, is DVKVTQSSRYLVKRTGEKVFLECVQDMDHENMFWYRQDPGLGLRLIYFSYDVKMKEKGDIPEGYSVSREKKERFSLILESASTNQTSMYLCASSTPGQSEAFFGQGTRLTVV.

This chain connects TRBV19 to TRBJ2-2; D ambiguous. Germline CDR1 and CDR2: LNHDA and SQIVND (reference sequence). The CDR3 spans 15 residues. Trimming shortened V by 4 bases and J by 9 bases, and 18 bases separated the two germline ends. This CDR3 reads CASSTLDPRRWELFF. The CDR3 DNA is TGTGCCAGTAGTACCCTCGATCCGCGTAGGTGGGAGCTGTTTTTT.

This chain uses TRBV30 with TRBJ2-3; possible D gene TRBD1, 5 bases. Trimming took off 0 bases at V and 4 bases at J, with 14 bases between the two ends. Germline V gene sequence: CDR1 GTSNPN, CDR2 SVGIG (reference sequence). This CDR3 comprises 15 residues. The CDR3 DNA reads as TGTGCCTGGAGTGTATCGACAGCACGACCAGATACGCAGTATTTT. It is translated as CAWSVSTARPDTQYF.

V usage is TRBV4-1 and J usage is TRBJ1-3, with D tentatively TRBD1 (6 bases). The V gene lost 0 bases and the J gene lost 0 bases, with 12 bases spanning the gap. Per germline, CDR1 MGHRA and CDR2 YSYEKL. The CDR3 has 17 residues. The CDR3 sequence is CASSQEGGFFSGNTIYF. In DNA, the CDR3 is TGCGCCAGCAGCCAAGAAGGGGGATTCTTCTCTGGAAACACCATATATTTT.